This T cell receptor (beta chain) originates from a study of CD4+ T cells in melanoma. Some clones are missing from TCRdb's copy, which holds only in-frame ones; the method was immunoSEQ multiplex PCR. The table has some 120,000 clones, around 92% seen once. This CDR3 comprises 17 residues. V was cut by 5 bases and J by 0 bases, with 17 bases left in between. Germline-derived CDR1 and CDR2 are SGHTA and FQGTGA. The chain joins TRBV7-3 to TRBJ2-1; D might be TRBD2 (6 bases). This sequence originates from a human donor with melanoma. Specimen: peripheral blood. The CDR3 DNA sequence: TGTGCCAGCAGCCCGCTTCCCCGCGGGAACTCCTACAATGAGCAGTTCTTC. Protein sequence: CASSPLPRGNSYNEQFF.